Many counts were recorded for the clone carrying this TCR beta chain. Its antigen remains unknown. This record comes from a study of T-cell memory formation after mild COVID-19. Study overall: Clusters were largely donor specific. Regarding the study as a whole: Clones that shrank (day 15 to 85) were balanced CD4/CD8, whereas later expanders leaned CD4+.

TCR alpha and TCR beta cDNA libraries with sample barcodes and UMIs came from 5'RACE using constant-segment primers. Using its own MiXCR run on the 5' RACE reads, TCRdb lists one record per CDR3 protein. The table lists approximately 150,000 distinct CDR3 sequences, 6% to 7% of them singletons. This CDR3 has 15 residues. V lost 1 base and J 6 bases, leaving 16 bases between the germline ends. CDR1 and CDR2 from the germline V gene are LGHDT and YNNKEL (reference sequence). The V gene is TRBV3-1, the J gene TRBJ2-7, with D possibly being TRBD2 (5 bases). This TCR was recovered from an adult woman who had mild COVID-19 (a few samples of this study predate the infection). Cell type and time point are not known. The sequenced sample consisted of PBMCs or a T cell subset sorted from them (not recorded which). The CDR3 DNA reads TGTGCCAGCAGCCAAGGTCTTGGTAGCGCGACCGAGCAGTACTTC. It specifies CASSQGLGSATEQYF.